These 20 T cell receptor beta chains came from one sample sequenced in a study of blood T cell repertoires in COVID-19. Data came from immunoSEQ multiplex PCR; TCRdb stores just in-frame clones and leaves some out. Of approximately 340,000 clones detected, 83% appear once; the ten largest clones hold approximately 3%. Sample: peripheral blood. The source is a man under 40 with active or convalescent COVID-19.

The chain joins TRBV6-5 to TRBJ1-4; 11 bases are shared with TRBD1. Germline V lookup: CDR1 MNHEY, CDR2 SVGAGI. The V and J ends lost 4 bases and 7 bases, in that order; junction bases with no gene match: 8. This CDR3 is built from 16 residues. The DNA for the CDR3 is TGTGCCAGCAGTTCGATGAGGACAGGGGGCCGTGAAAAACTGTTTTTT. Protein product: CASSSMRTGGREKLFF.

The chain joins TRBV9 to TRBJ2-7; D might be TRBD2 (5 bases). Germline V lookup: CDR1 SGDLS, CDR2 YYNGEE. This CDR3 has 14 residues. The V end lost 2 bases, the J end lost 3 bases, and 12 bases lay between the germline ends. The CDR3 DNA reads TGTGCCAGCAGCGTTGGAGAAGGAGGCTACGAGCAGTACTTC. Protein sequence: CASSVGEGGYEQYF.

The chain couples TRBV27 to TRBJ2-7; D not certain. CDR3 length: 13 amino acids. Germline CDR1 reads MNHEY; CDR2 reads SMNVEV (reference sequence). Trimming shortened V by 3 bases and J by 4 bases, and 10 bases separated the two germline ends. CDR3 coding DNA: TGTGCCAGCAGTTTCCGAGGCGGTTACGAGCAGTACTTC. Translating it yields CASSFRGGYEQYF.

This rearrangement joins TRBV7-9 to TRBJ2-1; D is possibly TRBD1 (6 bases). CDR3 length equals 13 residues. Germline V gene lookup returns CDR1 SEHNR and CDR2 FQNEAQ (reference sequence). Trimming took off 6 bases at V and 7 bases at J, with 13 bases between the two ends. Here the CDR3 DNA reads TGTGCCAGCAGGACTCCGAGGGGGAATGAGCAGTTCTTC. This translates into CASRTPRGNEQFF.

The rearrangement links TRBV27 to TRBJ2-3, with 8 bases aligning to TRBD1. This CDR3 has 15 residues. Germline trimming cut 8 bases from V and 0 bases from J; bases unmatched to any gene: 7. Germline V gene data show CDR1 as MNHEY and CDR2 as SMNVEV (reference sequence). The CDR3: CASSTGVGSTDTQYF. The CDR3, as DNA: TGTGCCAGCTCGACAGGGGTGGGGAGCACAGATACGCAGTATTTT.

The chain recombines TRBV6-5 with TRBJ2-2; D remains ambiguous. The CDR3 runs 15 residues. Germline CDR1 and CDR2: MNHEY and SVGAGI. The V and J ends lost 6 bases and 1 base respectively, with 12 bases between them. CDR3 coding DNA: TGTGCCAGCAGACTAATAAATCTGAACACCGGGGAGCTGTTTTTT. Translating gives CASRLINLNTGELFF.

This clone was observed once. The V and J genes are TRBV25-1 and TRBJ2-3; 8 bases agree with TRBD2. There are 12 residues in the CDR3. Germline loops: CDR1 MGHDK, CDR2 SYGVNS. Unmatched junction bases numbered 3, after V lost 7 bases and J lost 6 bases. CDR3 sequence: CASTTGGDTQYF. Here the CDR3 DNA reads TGTGCCAGCACCACGGGGGGGGATACGCAGTATTTT. Supplemented by reference TRBV25-1 and TRBJ2-3, the full variable domain reads EADIYQTPRYLVIGTGKKITLECSQTMGHDKMYWYQQDPGMELHLIHYSYGVNSTEKGDLSSESTVSRIRTEHFPLTLESARPSHTSQYLCASTTGGDTQYFGPGTRLTVL.

The V gene is TRBV5-1, the J gene TRBJ1-6; D call uncertain. The germline V gene encodes CDR1 SGHRS and CDR2 YFSETQ. CDR3 length: 12 amino acids. The V end was cut by 4 bases, the J end by 8 bases, with 7 bases between. CDR3 sequence (DNA): TGCGCCAGCAGCGGCGGGGATTCACCCCTCCACTTT. Amino acids: CASSGGDSPLHF.

This clone was recorded once. The chain has TRBV4-3 and TRBJ2-7; possible D gene TRBD1, 5 bases. Trimming took off 4 bases at V and 6 bases at J, with 16 bases between the two ends. The V gene's germline CDR1 is LGHNA and CDR2 YSLEER. The CDR3 consists of 14 residues. Written as DNA, the CDR3 is TGCGCCAGCAGCCTCTCCAGGGTCTCGGCCGAGCAGTACTTC. Its translation: CASSLSRVSAEQYF.

This chain uses TRBV5-8 with TRBJ2-3, with D possibly matching TRBD1 (7 bases). V lost 4 bases and J lost 1, with 13 bases in between. Looked up from germline, CDR1 is SGHTS and CDR2 is YDEGEE. The length of the CDR3 is 15 residues. The CDR3 DNA is TGTGCCAGCAGCCGGAGGGGGCAGGGCACAGATACGCAGTATTTT. Translation gives CASSRRGQGTDTQYF.

J is TRBJ1-2 and V is TRBV5-6, with 9 nucleotides matching TRBD1. Germline assignment: CDR1 SGHDT and CDR2 YYEEEE. This CDR3 contains 14 residues. Trimming at V came to 4 bases and at J to 7 bases, leaving 8 bases not matched to a gene. CDR3 nucleotides: TGTGCCAGCAGCCCGGTTTGGGACAGGGCTGGCTACACCTTC. This translates into CASSPVWDRAGYTF.

A remark on this clone: One junction end disagrees with the germline gene, perhaps due to a read error. This chain joins TRBV11-3 and TRBJ2-2; D perhaps matches TRBD2 (6 bases). Looked up from germline, CDR1 is SGHNT and CDR2 is YENEEA. CDR3 size: 15 residues. CDR3 region: CASSLERERGGQLFF. The CDR3, as DNA: TGTGCCAGCAGCTTAGAACGGGAGAGGGGCGGGCAGCTGTTTTTT. The whole variable domain, remainder taken from reference TRBV11-3 and TRBJ2-2, is EAGVVQSPRYKIIEKKQPVAFWCNPISGHNTLYWYLQNLGQGPELLIRYENEEAVDDSQLPKDRFSAERLKGVDSTLKIQPAELGDSAVYLCASSLERERGGQLFFGEGSRLTVL.

The chain combines TRBV2 with TRBJ1-2; 7 bases are a match to TRBD1. This CDR3 contains 15 residues. Losses at the gene ends were 6 bases for V and 4 bases for J; bases not matched to a gene: 11. The V gene's germline CDR1 is SNHLY and CDR2 FYNNEI. In DNA, the CDR3 is TGTGCCAGCAGCGCCGACAGTAGGGGGCCCTATGGCTACACCTTC. It codes for CASSADSRGPYGYTF.

The V and J genes are TRBV5-1 and TRBJ2-7, with a possible D match to TRBD1 (5 bases). The germline CDR1 and CDR2 sequences are SGHRS and YFSETQ. Trimming took off 7 bases at V and 0 bases at J, with 11 bases between the two ends. The CDR3 loop spans 13 amino acids. CDR3 nucleotides: TGCGCCAGCCGCTCGACAGCCTCCTACGAGCAGTACTTC. The encoded protein is CASRSTASYEQYF.

This clone was observed a handful of times. V usage is TRBV7-8 and J usage is TRBJ2-3; D is uncertain. The V end lost 5 bases, the J end lost 6 bases, and 6 bases lay between the germline ends. Germline CDR1 SGHVS, CDR2 FQNEAQ. CDR3 size: 11 residues. The DNA for the CDR3 is TGTGCCAGCAGCATCGCGGATACGCAGTATTTT. Its protein product is CASSIADTQYF.

The chain joins TRBV24-1 to TRBJ2-2; no definite D call. The CDR3 is 11 residues long. The V gene lost 7 bases and the J gene lost 8 bases, with 7 bases spanning the gap. The germline V gene has CDR1 KGHDR and CDR2 SFDVKD. CDR3 loop: CATSLEGELFF. CDR3 nucleotides: TGTGCCACCAGCTTGGAGGGGGAGCTGTTTTTT.

The V call is TRBV7-2, the J call TRBJ1-2; D is perhaps TRBD1 (5 bases). The germline V and J ends were trimmed by 5 bases and 8 bases, with 18 bases remaining between them. CDR1 is SGHTA and CDR2 is FQGNSA in the germline V gene. CDR3 length: 14 amino acids. The CDR3 nucleotides read TGTGCCAGCAGCGAACAGGCTTCTAATTTCGGCTACACCTTC. It encodes CASSEQASNFGYTF.

This clone was counted a few times. The chain combines TRBV10-3 with TRBJ2-7; 8 bases match TRBD1. V lost 3 bases and J lost 4; bases outside the gene matches: 8. The CDR3 runs 15 residues. Germline assignment: CDR1 ENHRY and CDR2 SYGVKD. CDR3 DNA: TGTGCCATCAGTGATCCCCAGGGGGCGCGGTACGAGCAGTACTTC. Translating it yields CAISDPQGARYEQYF.

This chain connects TRBV7-9 to TRBJ1-6; D perhaps matches TRBD1 (5 bases). The CDR3 consists of 14 residues. V gave up 3 bases and J gave up 7 bases, with 10 bases separating them. Germline CDR1 and CDR2: SEHNR and FQNEAQ (reference sequence). CDR3 coding DNA: TGTGCCAGCAGCTTTCAGGGTGGCAATTCACCCCTCCACTTT. It yields the protein CASSFQGGNSPLHF.

The table lists this clone with a count of one. In DNA, the CDR3 is TGTGCTAGTGGTACCAGGGGGGAAAAACTGTTTTTT. Its translation: CASGTRGEKLFF. The genes are TRBV12-5 and TRBJ1-4, with 7 bases identical to TRBD1. There are 12 residues in the CDR3. CDR1 is LGHNT and CDR2 is FRNRAP in the germline V gene. Trimming removed 5 bases from V and 8 bases from J; junction bases left unmatched: 2. Looking up the rest from reference TRBV12-5 and TRBJ1-4 gives the full variable domain: DARVTQTPRHKVTEMGQEVTMRCQPILGHNTVFWYRQTMMQGLELLAYFRNRAPLDDSGMPKDRFSAEMPDATLATLKIQPSEPRDSAVYFCASGTRGEKLFFGSGTQLSVL.